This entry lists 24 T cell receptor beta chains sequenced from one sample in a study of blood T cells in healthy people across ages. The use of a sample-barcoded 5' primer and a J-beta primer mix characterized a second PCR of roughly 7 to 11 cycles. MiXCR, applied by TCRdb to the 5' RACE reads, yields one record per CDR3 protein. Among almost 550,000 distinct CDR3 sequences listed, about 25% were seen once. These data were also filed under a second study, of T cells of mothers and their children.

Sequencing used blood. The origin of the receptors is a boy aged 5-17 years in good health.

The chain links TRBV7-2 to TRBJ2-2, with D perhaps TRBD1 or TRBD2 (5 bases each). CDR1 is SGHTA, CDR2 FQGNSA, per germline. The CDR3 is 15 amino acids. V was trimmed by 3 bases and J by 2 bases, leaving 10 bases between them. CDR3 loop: CASSLGTFNTGELFF. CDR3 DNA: TGTGCCAGCAGCTTGGGGACGTTTAACACCGGGGAGCTGTTTTTT.

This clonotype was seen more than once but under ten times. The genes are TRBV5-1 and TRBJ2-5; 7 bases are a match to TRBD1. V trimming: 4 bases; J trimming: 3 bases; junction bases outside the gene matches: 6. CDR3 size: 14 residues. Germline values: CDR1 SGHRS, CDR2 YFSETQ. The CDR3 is CASSQGTAKETQYF. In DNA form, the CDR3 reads TGCGCCAGCAGCCAAGGGACAGCCAAAGAGACCCAGTACTTC.

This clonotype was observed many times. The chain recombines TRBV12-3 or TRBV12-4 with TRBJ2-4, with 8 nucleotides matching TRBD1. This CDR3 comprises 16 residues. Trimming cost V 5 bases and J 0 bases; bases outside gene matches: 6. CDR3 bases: TGTGCCAGCAGTCCGGGACAGGCGGTAGCCAAAAACATTCAGTACTTC. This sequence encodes CASSPGQAVAKNIQYF.

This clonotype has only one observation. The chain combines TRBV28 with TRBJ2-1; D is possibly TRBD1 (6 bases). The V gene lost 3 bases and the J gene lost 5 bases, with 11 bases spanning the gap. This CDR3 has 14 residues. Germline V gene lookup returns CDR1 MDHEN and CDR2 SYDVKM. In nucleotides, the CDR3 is TGTGCCAGCAGTTTGTACCGGGACAACAATGAGCAGTTCTTC. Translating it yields CASSLYRDNNEQFF.

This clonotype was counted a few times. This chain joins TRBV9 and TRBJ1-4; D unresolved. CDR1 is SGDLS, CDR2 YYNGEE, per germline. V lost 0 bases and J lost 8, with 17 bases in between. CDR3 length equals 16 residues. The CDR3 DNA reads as TGTGCCAGCAGCGTAGGTGAAGACCCAATCAGCGAAAAACTGTTTTTT. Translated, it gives CASSVGEDPISEKLFF. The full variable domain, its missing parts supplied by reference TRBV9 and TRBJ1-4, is DSGVTQTPKHLITATGQRVTLRCSPRSGDLSVYWYQQSLDQGLQFLIQYYNGEERAKGNILERFSAQQFPDLHSELNLSSLELGDSALYFCASSVGEDPISEKLFFGSGTQLSVL.

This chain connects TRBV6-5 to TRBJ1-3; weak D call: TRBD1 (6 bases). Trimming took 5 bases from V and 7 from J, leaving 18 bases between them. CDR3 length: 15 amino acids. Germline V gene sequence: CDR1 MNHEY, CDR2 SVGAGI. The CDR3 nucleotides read TGTGCCAGCAGTCAAGACAGGCGTCTAGGCAACACCATATATTTT. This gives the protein CASSQDRRLGNTIYF.

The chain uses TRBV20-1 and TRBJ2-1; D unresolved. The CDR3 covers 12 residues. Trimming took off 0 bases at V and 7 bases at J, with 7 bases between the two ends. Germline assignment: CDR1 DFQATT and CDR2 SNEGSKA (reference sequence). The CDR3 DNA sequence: TGCAGTGCTAGAGAATCGGCGAATGAGCAGTTCTTC. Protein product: CSARESANEQFF.

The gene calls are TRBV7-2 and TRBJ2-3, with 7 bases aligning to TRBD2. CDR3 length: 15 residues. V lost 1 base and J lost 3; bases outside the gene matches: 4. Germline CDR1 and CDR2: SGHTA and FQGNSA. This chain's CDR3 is CASSLVASGTDTQYF. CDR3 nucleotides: TGTGCCAGCAGCTTAGTGGCTAGCGGAACAGATACGCAGTATTTT.

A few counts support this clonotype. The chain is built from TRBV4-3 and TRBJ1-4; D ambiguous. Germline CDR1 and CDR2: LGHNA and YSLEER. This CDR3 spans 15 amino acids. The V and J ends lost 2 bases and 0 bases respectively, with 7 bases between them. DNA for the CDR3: TGCGCCAGCAGCCAAAAGCGATCAACTAATGAAAAACTGTTTTTT. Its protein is CASSQKRSTNEKLFF.

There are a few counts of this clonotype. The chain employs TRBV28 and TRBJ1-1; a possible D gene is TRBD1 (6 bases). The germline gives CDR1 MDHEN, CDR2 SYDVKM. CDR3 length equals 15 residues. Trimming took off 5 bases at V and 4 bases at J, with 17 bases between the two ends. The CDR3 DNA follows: TGTGCCAGCAGTGCCACCGGGGCAGGGGCCACTGAAGCTTTCTTT. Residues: CASSATGAGATEAFF.

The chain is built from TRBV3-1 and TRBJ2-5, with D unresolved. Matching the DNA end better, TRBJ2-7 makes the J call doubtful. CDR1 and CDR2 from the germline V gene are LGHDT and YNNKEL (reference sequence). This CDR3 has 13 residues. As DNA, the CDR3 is TGTGCCAGCAGCCAAGATAGATTCTACGAGCAGTACTTC. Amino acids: CASSQDRFYEQYF.

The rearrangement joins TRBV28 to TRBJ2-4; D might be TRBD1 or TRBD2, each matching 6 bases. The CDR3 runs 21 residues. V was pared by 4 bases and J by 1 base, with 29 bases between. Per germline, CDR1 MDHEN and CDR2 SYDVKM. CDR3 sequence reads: CASSSPWRGAGISQAKNIQYF. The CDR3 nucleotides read TGTGCCAGCAGTTCCCCCTGGAGGGGGGCCGGAATTTCACAGGCCAAAAACATTCAGTACTTC.

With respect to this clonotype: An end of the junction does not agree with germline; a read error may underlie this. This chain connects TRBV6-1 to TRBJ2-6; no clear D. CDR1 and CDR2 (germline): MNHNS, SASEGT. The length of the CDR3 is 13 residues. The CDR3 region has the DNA TGTGCCAGCAGTGAAGGTTGGGCGAACGTCCTGACTTTC. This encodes CASSEGWANVLTF.

The CDR3 region is CASSFLGPSSYNEQFF. CDR3 sequence (DNA): TGTGCCAGCAGTTTTTTGGGCCCGAGCTCCTACAATGAGCAGTTCTTC. V is TRBV27 and J is TRBJ2-1; D not certain. The CDR3 length is 16 residues. Trimming cost V 3 bases and J 0 bases, with 12 bases left between them. CDR1 and CDR2 (germline): MNHEY, SMNVEV (reference sequence).

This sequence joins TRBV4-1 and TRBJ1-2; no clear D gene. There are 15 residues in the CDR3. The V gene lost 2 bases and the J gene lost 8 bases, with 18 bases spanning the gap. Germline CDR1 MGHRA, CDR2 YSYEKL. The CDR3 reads CASSQTNKDPWGYTF. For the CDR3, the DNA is TGCGCCAGCAGCCAAACCAACAAGGATCCCTGGGGCTACACCTTC.

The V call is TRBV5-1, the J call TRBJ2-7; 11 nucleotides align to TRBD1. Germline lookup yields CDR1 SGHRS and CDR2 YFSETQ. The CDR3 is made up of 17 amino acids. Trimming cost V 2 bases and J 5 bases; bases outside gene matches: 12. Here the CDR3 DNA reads TGCGCCAGCAGCTTAGGCCACCGGGACAGGGGGTTGAACGAGCAGTACTTC. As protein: CASSLGHRDRGLNEQYF.

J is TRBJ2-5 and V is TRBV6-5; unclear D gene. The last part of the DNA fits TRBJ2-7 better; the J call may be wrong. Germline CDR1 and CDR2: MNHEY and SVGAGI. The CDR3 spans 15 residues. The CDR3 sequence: CASSLKYSGSYEQYF. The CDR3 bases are TGTGCCAGCAGTTTAAAGTATTCCGGGTCCTACGAGCAGTACTTC.

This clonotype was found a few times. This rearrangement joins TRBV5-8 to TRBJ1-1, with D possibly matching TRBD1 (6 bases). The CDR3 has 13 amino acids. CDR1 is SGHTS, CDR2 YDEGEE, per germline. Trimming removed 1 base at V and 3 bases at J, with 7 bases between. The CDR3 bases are TGTGCCAGCAGCTTGAGGACAGACACTGAAGCTTTCTTT. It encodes CASSLRTDTEAFF.

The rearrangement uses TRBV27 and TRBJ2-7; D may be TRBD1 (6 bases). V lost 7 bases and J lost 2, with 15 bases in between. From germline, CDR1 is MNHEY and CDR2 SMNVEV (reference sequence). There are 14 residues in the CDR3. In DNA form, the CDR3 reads TGTGCCAGCACCTCCTCCCCAGGGGCCTACGAGCAGTACTTC. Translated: CASTSSPGAYEQYF.

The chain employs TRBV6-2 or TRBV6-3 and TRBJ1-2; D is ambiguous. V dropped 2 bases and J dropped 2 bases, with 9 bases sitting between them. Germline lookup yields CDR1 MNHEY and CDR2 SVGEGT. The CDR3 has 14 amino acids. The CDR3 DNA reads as TGTGCCAGCAGTTACGCTACAACGAACTATGGCTACACCTTC. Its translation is CASSYATTNYGYTF.

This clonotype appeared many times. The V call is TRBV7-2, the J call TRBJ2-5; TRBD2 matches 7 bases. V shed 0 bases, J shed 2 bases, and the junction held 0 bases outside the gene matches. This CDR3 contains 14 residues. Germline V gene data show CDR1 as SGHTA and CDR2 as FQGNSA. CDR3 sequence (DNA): TGTGCCAGCAGCTTAGCGGGGGGGCAAGAGACCCAGTACTTC. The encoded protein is CASSLAGGQETQYF.

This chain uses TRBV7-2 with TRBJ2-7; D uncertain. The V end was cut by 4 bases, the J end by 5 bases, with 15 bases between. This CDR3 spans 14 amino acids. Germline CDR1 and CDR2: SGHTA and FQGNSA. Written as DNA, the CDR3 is TGTGCCAGCAGCTCAGAATCCTGGGCCCACGAGCAGTACTTC. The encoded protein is CASSSESWAHEQYF.

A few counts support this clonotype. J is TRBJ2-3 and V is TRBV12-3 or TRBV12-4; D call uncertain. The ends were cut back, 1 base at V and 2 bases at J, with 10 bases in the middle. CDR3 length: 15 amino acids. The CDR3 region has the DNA TGTGCCAGCAGTTTAGAGGTGTCTGTCACAGATACGCAGTATTTT. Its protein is CASSLEVSVTDTQYF.

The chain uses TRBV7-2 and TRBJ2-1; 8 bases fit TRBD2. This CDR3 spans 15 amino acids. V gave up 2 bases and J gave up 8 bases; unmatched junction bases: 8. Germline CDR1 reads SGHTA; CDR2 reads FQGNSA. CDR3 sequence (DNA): TGTGCCAGCAGCTTACGACGGGAGGGTTTGGATGAGCAGTTCTTC. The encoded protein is CASSLRREGLDEQFF.